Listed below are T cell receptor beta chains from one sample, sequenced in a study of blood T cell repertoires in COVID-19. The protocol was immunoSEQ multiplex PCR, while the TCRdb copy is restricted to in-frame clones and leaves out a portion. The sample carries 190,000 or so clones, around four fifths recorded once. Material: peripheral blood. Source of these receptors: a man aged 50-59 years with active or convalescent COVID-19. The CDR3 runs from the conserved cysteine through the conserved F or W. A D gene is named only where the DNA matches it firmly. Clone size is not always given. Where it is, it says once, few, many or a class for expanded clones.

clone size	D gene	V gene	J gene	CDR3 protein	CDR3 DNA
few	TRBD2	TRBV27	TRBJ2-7	CASSLSLAGVGSSEQYF	TGTGCCAGCAGTTTATCACTAGCGGGAGTGGGCTCCTCCGAGCAGTACTTC
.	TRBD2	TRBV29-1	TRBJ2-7	CSVEGGGLAGAYEQYF	TGCAGCGTTGAAGGGGGGGGACTAGCGGGAGCCTACGAGCAGTACTTC
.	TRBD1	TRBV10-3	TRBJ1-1	CAISSLDRENTEAFF	TGTGCCATCAGTAGCCTCGACAGGGAGAACACTGAAGCTTTCTTT
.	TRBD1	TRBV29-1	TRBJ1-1	CSVAGGDFTEAFF	TGCAGCGTTGCAGGGGGTGATTTCACTGAAGCTTTCTTT
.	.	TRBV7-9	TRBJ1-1	CASSLKGRGFLVNTEAFF	TGTGCCAGCAGCTTAAAGGGCAGGGGATTCTTAGTGAACACTGAAGCTTTCTTT
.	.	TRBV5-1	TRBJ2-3	CASSQGVAGSADTQYF	TGCGCCAGCAGCCAGGGGGTAGCGGGGTCCGCAGATACGCAGTATTTT
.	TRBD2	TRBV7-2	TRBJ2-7	CASSLSGGGGYEQYF	TGTGCCAGCAGCCTTAGCGGGGGGGGCGGGTACGAGCAGTACTTC
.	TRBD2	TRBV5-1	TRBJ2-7	CASSPWTSGRAGMREQYF	TGCGCCAGCAGCCCGTGGACTAGCGGGAGGGCCGGTATGAGGGAGCAGTACTTC
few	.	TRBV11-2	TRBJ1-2	CASSLSRDLGGYTF	TGTGCCAGCAGCTTATCTCGAGATTTGGGCGGCTACACCTTC
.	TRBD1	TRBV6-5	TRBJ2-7	CASSTLTGVIYEQYF	TGTGCCAGCAGTACTTTGACAGGGGTAATCTACGAGCAGTACTTC
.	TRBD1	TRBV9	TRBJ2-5	CASSAGQGPRETQYF	TGTGCCAGCAGCGCGGGACAGGGGCCTCGGGAGACCCAGTACTTC
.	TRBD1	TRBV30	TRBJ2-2	CAWSLDRAGELFF	TGTGCCTGGAGTTTGGACAGGGCCGGGGAGCTGTTTTTT
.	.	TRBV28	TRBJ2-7	CASSLSGGSEQYF	TGTGCCAGCAGTTTAAGTGGAGGGTCCGAGCAGTACTTC
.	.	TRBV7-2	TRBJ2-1	CASSPGTQAHSEQFF	TGTGCCAGCAGCCCCGGGACTCAGGCCCACTCGGAGCAGTTCTTC
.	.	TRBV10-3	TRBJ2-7	CAISEVAVSYEQYF	TGTGCCATCAGTGAGGTAGCGGTCTCCTACGAGCAGTACTTC
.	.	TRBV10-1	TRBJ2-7	CASSAGSYEQYF	TGCGCCAGCAGTGCCGGGAGCTACGAGCAGTACTTC
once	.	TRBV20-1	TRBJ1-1	CSASSLAHTEAFF	TGCAGTGCTAGTTCCCTGGCCCACACTGAAGCTTTCTTT
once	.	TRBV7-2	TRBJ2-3	CASSLVTGNTDTQYF	TGTGCCAGCAGCTTAGTAACCGGTAACACAGATACGCAGTATTTT
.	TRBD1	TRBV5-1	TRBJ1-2	CASSPRTGATGYGYTF	TGCGCCAGCAGCCCCAGGACAGGGGCGACCGGCTATGGCTACACCTTC
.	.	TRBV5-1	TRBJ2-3	CASRQLGVADTQYF	TGCGCCAGCAGACAATTAGGGGTAGCAGATACGCAGTATTTT
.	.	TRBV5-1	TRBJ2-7	CASTETGQYF	TGCGCCAGCACCGAAACGGGGCAGTACTTC
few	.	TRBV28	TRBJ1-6	CASSLRRYNSPLHF	TGTGCCAGCAGTTTAAGGCGGTATAATTCACCCCTCCACTTT
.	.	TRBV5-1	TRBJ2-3	CASSLEGDGDTQYF	TGCGCCAGCAGCTTGGAGGGAGATGGAGATACGCAGTATTTT
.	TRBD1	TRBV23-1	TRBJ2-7	CASTRTGAVIYEQYF	TGCGCCAGCACTAGGACAGGGGCGGTAATCTACGAGCAGTACTTC
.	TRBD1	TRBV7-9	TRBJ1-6	CASSLALGTGYNSPLHF	TGTGCCAGCAGCTTAGCGCTCGGGACAGGGTACAATTCACCCCTCCACTTT
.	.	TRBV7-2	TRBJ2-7	CASSSLREGGTYEQYF	TGTGCCAGCAGCTCCTTGAGGGAGGGGGGGACCTACGAGCAGTACTTC
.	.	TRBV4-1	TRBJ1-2	CASSQGGGNYGYTF	TGCGCCAGCAGCCAAGGGGGCGGCAACTATGGCTACACCTTC
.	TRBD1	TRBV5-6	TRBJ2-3	CASSIGTAGTDTQYF	TGTGCCAGCAGCATAGGGACAGCCGGCACAGATACGCAGTATTTT
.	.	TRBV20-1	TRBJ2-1	CSAIFNEQFF	TGCAGTGCTATATTCAATGAGCAGTTCTTC
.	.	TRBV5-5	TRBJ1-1	CASSLAGNTEAFF	TGTGCCAGCAGCTTGGCAGGGAACACTGAAGCTTTCTTT
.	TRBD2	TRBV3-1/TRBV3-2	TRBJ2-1	CASRPGLAGGPSYNEQFF	TGTGCCAGCAGGCCCGGACTAGCGGGAGGCCCCTCCTACAATGAGCAGTTCTTC
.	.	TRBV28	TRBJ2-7	CASSSVASAYEQYF	TGTGCCAGCAGTTCTGTGGCTAGTGCGTACGAGCAGTACTTC
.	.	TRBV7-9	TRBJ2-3	CASSLAHREWADTQYF	TGTGCCAGCAGCTTAGCCCACAGGGAATGGGCAGATACGCAGTATTTT
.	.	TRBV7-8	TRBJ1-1	CASSLGRNTEAFF	TGTGCCAGCAGCTTAGGTCGGAACACTGAAGCTTTCTTT
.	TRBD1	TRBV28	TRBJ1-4	CASRSTGTNEKLFF	TGTGCCAGCCGATCGACAGGGACAAATGAAAAACTGTTTTTT
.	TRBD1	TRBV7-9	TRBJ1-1	CASSLGQGVAFF	TGTGCCAGCAGCCTCGGACAGGGGGTTGCTTTCTTT
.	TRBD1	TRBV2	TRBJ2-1	CASNKRGQNNEQFF	TGTGCCAGCAATAAGAGGGGGCAGAACAATGAGCAGTTCTTC
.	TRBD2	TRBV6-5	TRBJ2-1	CASSPGLAGVGEQFF	TGTGCCAGCAGTCCCGGACTAGCGGGAGTAGGTGAGCAGTTCTTC
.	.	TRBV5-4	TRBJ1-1	CASSPSTLNTEAFF	TGTGCCAGCAGCCCTAGTACACTGAACACTGAAGCTTTCTTT
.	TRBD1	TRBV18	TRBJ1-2	CASSLKQGSDGYTF	TGTGCCAGCTCGCTAAAACAGGGGTCGGATGGCTACACCTTC
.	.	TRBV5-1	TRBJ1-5	CASSLTGNSNQPQHF	TGCGCCAGCAGCTTGACAGGCAATAGCAATCAGCCCCAGCATTTT
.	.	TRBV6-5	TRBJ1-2	CASSYHTAGFYGYTF	TGTGCCAGCAGTTACCATACAGCAGGGTTCTATGGCTACACCTTC
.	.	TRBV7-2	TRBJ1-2	CASSETGIGGYTF	TGTGCCAGCAGCGAAACAGGGATAGGTGGCTACACCTTC
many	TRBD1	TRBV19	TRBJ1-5	CASSPTGAPSSNQPQHF	TGTGCCAGTAGCCCAACAGGGGCTCCTTCTAGCAATCAGCCCCAGCATTTT
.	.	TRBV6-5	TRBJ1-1	CASSYFLGMNTEAFF	TGTGCCAGCAGTTACTTCCTCGGTATGAACACTGAAGCTTTCTTT
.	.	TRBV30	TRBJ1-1	CAWSTTQNTEAFF	TGTGCCTGGAGTACAACACAGAACACTGAAGCTTTCTTT
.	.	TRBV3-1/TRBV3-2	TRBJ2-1	CASSLRGRNEQFF	TGTGCCAGCAGCCTCAGGGGGAGGAATGAGCAGTTCTTC
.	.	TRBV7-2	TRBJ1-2	CASSLEGASYGYTF	TGTGCCAGCAGCTTAGAAGGGGCTAGCTATGGCTACACCTTC
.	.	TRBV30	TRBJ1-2	CAWSVGGVGPLQGYTF	TGTGCCTGGAGTGTAGGGGGGGTGGGGCCCCTCCAAGGCTACACCTTC
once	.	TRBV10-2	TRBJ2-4	CASSVGEVKNIQYF	TGCGCCAGCAGTGTCGGGGAAGTTAAAAACATTCAGTACTTC
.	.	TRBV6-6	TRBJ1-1	CASSYAGQDHTEAFF	TGTGCCAGCAGTTACGCTGGACAAGATCACACTGAAGCTTTCTTT
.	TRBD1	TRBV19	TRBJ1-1	CASSFDRGRGSTEAFF	TGTGCCAGTAGTTTTGACAGGGGGCGAGGGAGCACTGAAGCTTTCTTT
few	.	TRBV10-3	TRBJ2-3	CAISEPRTDTQYF	TGTGCCATCAGTGAGCCTCGCACAGATACGCAGTATTTT